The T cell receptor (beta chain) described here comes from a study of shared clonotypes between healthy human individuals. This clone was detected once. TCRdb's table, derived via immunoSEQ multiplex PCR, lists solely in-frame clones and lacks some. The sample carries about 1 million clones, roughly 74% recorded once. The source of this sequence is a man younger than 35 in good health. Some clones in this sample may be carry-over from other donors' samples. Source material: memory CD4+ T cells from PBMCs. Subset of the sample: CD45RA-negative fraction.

As DNA, the CDR3 is TGTGCCAGCAGCTTACTAGCGGGAGCCAAAAACATTCAGTACTTC. Protein sequence: CASSLLAGAKNIQYF. The chain links TRBV11-2 to TRBJ2-4, with TRBD2 identical over 8 bases. Germline V CDR1 and CDR2: SGHAT, FQNNGV. This CDR3 contains 15 residues. J lost 0 bases, V lost 2 bases, and 0 bases had no gene match.